Listed below are T cell receptor beta chains from one sample, sequenced in a study of T cells after yellow fever vaccination. One entry per CDR3 protein, called by TCRdb with MiXCR from the 5' RACE reads. The table shows about 360,000 distinct CDR3 sequences, with roughly 6.1% occurring only once. The sample consisted of PBMCs, taken 5 days after the yellow fever booster vaccination. These receptors were obtained from a man between 25 and 39 years old who received the YFV17D yellow fever vaccine. Each CDR3 is given with its conserved first and last residue. D genes are given only for firm matches. Only part of the rows carry a size: once, few, many, or a class if the clone is expanded.

few | TRBJ2-7 | TRBV7-6 | TRBD2 | CASSTDLAGGSEQYF | TGTGCCAGCAGCACCGATCTTGCGGGAGGAAGCGAGCAGTACTTC
few | TRBJ1-4 | TRBV30 | - | CAWNRVTNEKLFF | TGTGCCTGGAATCGGGTGACTAATGAAAAACTGTTTTTT
many | TRBJ1-1 | TRBV5-1 | - | CASVRGAGDTEAFF | TGCGCCAGCGTCCGGGGGGCCGGAGACACTGAAGCTTTCTTT
few | TRBJ2-7 | TRBV9 | TRBD2 | CASSAEASGYEQYF | TGTGCCAGCAGCGCCGAAGCTAGCGGATACGAGCAGTACTTC
few | TRBJ2-5 | TRBV20-1 | TRBD1 | CSASSFRGQETQYF | TGCAGTGCTAGTAGTTTCAGGGGGCAAGAGACCCAGTACTTC
few | TRBJ2-3 | TRBV27 | - | CASSVAVSQADTQYF | TGTGCCAGCAGCGTTGCGGTTAGTCAGGCAGATACGCAGTATTTT
many | TRBJ2-2 | TRBV3-1 | - | CASSQDRNTGELFF | TGTGCCAGCAGCCAAGATAGGAACACCGGGGAGCTGTTTTTT
- | TRBJ2-7 | TRBV6-5 | TRBD2 | CASSYGAGANYEQYF | TGTGCCAGCAGTTACGGCGCGGGAGCGAACTACGAGCAGTACTTC
- | TRBJ2-5 | TRBV7-2 | - | CASSLDQPQYF | TGTGCCAGCAGCTTAGACCAGCCCCAGTACTTC
few | TRBJ2-7 | TRBV7-2 | - | CASSKGTAGFRYEQYF | TGTGCCAGCAGCAAAGGGACCGCGGGGTTTCGCTACGAGCAGTACTTC
many | TRBJ2-2 | TRBV14 | - | CASSQQGNTGELFF | TGTGCCAGCAGCCAGCAGGGGAACACCGGGGAGCTGTTTTTT
many | TRBJ2-1 | TRBV5-1 | - | CASSLVKGGVNEQFF | TGCGCCAGCAGCTTGGTCAAAGGGGGTGTCAATGAGCAGTTCTTC
few | TRBJ2-1 | TRBV7-2 | - | CASSSIVGAYEQFF | TGTGCCAGCAGCTCAATCGTCGGGGCGTATGAGCAGTTCTTC
many | TRBJ2-5 | TRBV15 | - | CATSIQTQETQYF | TGTGCCACCAGCATCCAAACGCAAGAGACCCAGTACTTC